This entry lists 26 T cell receptor beta chains sequenced from one sample in a study of response to subunit inactivated influenza vaccine. TCRdb processed the RT-PCR reads anew with MiXCR; each CDR3 protein has one entry. The sample carries around 760,000 distinct CDR3 sequences, about 15% recorded once. The sample here was PBMCs from blood, taken 14 to 15 days before vaccination. Every receptor here comes from a man in his fifties or sixties who received an inactivated influenza vaccine.

The table lists this clonotype with a few counts. The chain carries TRBV10-3 and TRBJ1-2, with 8 bases lining up with TRBD1. J lost 3 bases, V lost 5 bases, and 2 bases had no gene match. The CDR3 consists of 13 residues. From germline, CDR1 is ENHRY and CDR2 SYGVKD. The CDR3: CAISSTGDYGYTF. CDR3 DNA: TGTGCCATCAGTTCGACAGGGGACTATGGCTACACCTTC.

This clonotype came up a few times. V is TRBV18 and J is TRBJ1-1; D is unresolved. Trimming cost V 5 bases and J 0 bases, with 13 bases left between them. From germline, CDR1 is KGHSH and CDR2 LQKENI. CDR3 length: 15 amino acids. CDR3 in DNA: TGTGCCAGCTCATCCCCGGCGAACTTGAACACTGAAGCTTTCTTT. Translating gives CASSSPANLNTEAFF.

This clonotype showed up just a few times. The chain is built from TRBV9 and TRBJ2-5, with 12 bases aligning to TRBD1. Germline V gene sequence: CDR1 SGDLS, CDR2 YYNGEE. The ends lost 3 bases at V and 5 bases at J; junction bases unmatched: 8. The CDR3 contains 16 residues. The CDR3: CASSGIGTGGGETQYF. The CDR3 DNA sequence: TGTGCCAGCAGCGGGATAGGGACAGGGGGCGGTGAGACCCAGTACTTC.

This clonotype was seen more than once but under ten times. CDR3 amino acids: CASSQEGQGPRDTQYF. The CDR3 DNA is TGTGCCAGCAGCCAAGAAGGACAGGGTCCCCGAGATACGCAGTATTTT. The chain recombines TRBV3-1 with TRBJ2-3, with TRBD1 matching over 8 bases. The trim removed 0 bases at V and 5 bases at J, leaving 7 bases unmatched. The CDR3 sequence is 16 residues long. Germline V CDR1 and CDR2: LGHDT, YNNKEL (reference sequence).

This clonotype was counted many times. The chain carries TRBV20-1 and TRBJ2-3, with TRBD2 matching over 10 bases. The germline V gene encodes CDR1 DFQATT and CDR2 SNEGSKA (reference sequence). The CDR3 sequence is 16 residues long. The V and J ends lost 0 bases and 5 bases, in that order; junction bases with no gene match: 8. Here the CDR3 reads CSARDTLAGVGDTQYF. The CDR3, as DNA: TGCAGTGCTAGAGATACCCTAGCGGGAGTGGGAGATACGCAGTATTTT.

This clonotype was seen repeatedly, ten times or more. The gene calls are TRBV6-5 and TRBJ2-6; 8 nucleotides agree with TRBD1. The length of the CDR3 is 18 residues. Germline loops: CDR1 MNHEY, CDR2 SVGAGI. V lost 4 bases and J lost 0; bases outside the gene matches: 8. The CDR3 loop reads CASSSMDREYSGANVLTF. CDR3 sequence (DNA): TGTGCCAGCAGTTCCATGGACAGGGAGTACTCTGGGGCCAACGTCCTGACTTTC.

Ten or more counts support this clonotype. The genes are TRBV5-6 and TRBJ2-2; D may be TRBD2 (5 bases). V lost 3 bases and J lost 3, with 12 bases in between. CDR3 size: 15 residues. CDR1 and CDR2 from the germline V gene are SGHDT and YYEEEE. The CDR3, as DNA: TGTGCCAGCAGCTCGTGGACTCTAGACACCGGGGAGCTGTTTTTT. Translating it yields CASSSWTLDTGELFF.

The sample holds a few counts of this clonotype. The chain combines TRBV24-1 with TRBJ2-5, with D uncertain. The germline gives CDR1 KGHDR, CDR2 SFDVKD. The CDR3 totals 14 residues. Deletions cut 4 bases from V and 4 bases from J, with 12 bases between. CDR3 protein: CATSDNGRLETQYF. In nucleotides, the CDR3 is TGTGCCACCAGTGACAATGGTCGACTAGAGACCCAGTACTTC.

In this sample, this clonotype turned up a few times. The chain joins TRBV14 to TRBJ2-6; D is unresolved. Germline V CDR1 and CDR2: SGHDN, FVKESK. V lost 0 bases, J lost 0 bases, and 9 bases lay in between. The CDR3 runs to 17 residues. The CDR3 here is CASSQESQFSGANVLTF. CDR3 DNA: TGTGCCAGCAGCCAAGAGAGTCAGTTCTCTGGGGCCAACGTCCTGACTTTC.

This clonotype was seen ten or more times. The rearrangement links TRBV7-8 to TRBJ2-1, with D unclear. Germline V gene lookup returns CDR1 SGHVS and CDR2 FQNEAQ. The V and J ends lost 2 bases and 6 bases respectively, with 8 bases between them. The CDR3 extends over 13 amino acids. In DNA, the CDR3 is TGTGCCAGCAGCTTACTTATGGGCAATGAGCAGTTCTTC. It translates to CASSLLMGNEQFF.

The CDR3 loop reads CASSAGLAGGQEQYF. Written as DNA, the CDR3 is TGTGCCAGCAGCGCGGGACTAGCGGGAGGGCAAGAGCAGTACTTC. V and J are TRBV9 and TRBJ2-7; TRBD2 agrees at 16 bases. The V segment lost 3 bases and the J segment 7 bases; nucleotides outside the gene matches: 4. CDR1 and CDR2 from the germline V gene are SGDLS and YYNGEE. The CDR3 spans 15 residues.

The V and J genes are TRBV12-3 or TRBV12-4 and TRBJ2-5; the D is unclear. V lost 2 bases, J lost 2 bases, and 6 bases lay in between. This CDR3 spans 13 amino acids. The DNA for the CDR3 is TGTGCCAGCAGTTTAAACGTGCAAGAGACCCAGTACTTC. Translating it yields CASSLNVQETQYF.

This clonotype turned up a few times. The chain carries TRBV30 and TRBJ2-1, with 9 bases matching TRBD1. Germline trimming cut 4 bases from V and 13 bases from J; bases unmatched to any gene: 8. Germline assignment: CDR1 GTSNPN and CDR2 SVGIG (reference sequence). The CDR3 sequence is 12 residues long. The CDR3 reads CAWIPDRGGQFF. The DNA of the CDR3 is TGTGCCTGGATTCCGGACAGGGGAGGACAGTTCTTC.

J is TRBJ2-7 and V is TRBV7-9; D possibly corresponds to TRBD1 (5 bases). The germline gives CDR1 SEHNR, CDR2 FQNEAQ (reference sequence). CDR3 length equals 12 residues. V lost 9 bases, J lost 3 bases, and 12 bases lay in between. The CDR3 DNA sequence: TGTGCCAGTACCCTAGGGGACTACGAGCAGTACTTC. Encoded protein: CASTLGDYEQYF.

This clonotype was counted only a few times. The CDR3 sequence: CASSLAGHYEQYF. The CDR3 nucleotides read TGTGCCAGCAGTCTTGCCGGACACTACGAGCAGTACTTC. The chain employs TRBV12-3 or TRBV12-4 and TRBJ2-7, with D tentatively TRBD1 (5 bases). The length of the CDR3 is 13 residues. The V and J ends lost 5 bases and 3 bases respectively, with 11 bases between them.

This clonotype was counted ten times or more. This chain connects TRBV9 to TRBJ2-2; TRBD2 agrees at 9 bases. The V and J ends lost 0 bases and 7 bases, in that order; junction bases with no gene match: 7. Germline V CDR1 and CDR2: SGDLS, YYNGEE. This CDR3 comprises 16 residues. The CDR3 nucleotides are TGTGCCAGCAGCGTAGAACCTAGCGGGATTAACGGGGAGCTGTTTTTT. It codes for CASSVEPSGINGELFF.

The chain employs TRBV30 and TRBJ1-2; D call uncertain. The CDR3 runs 14 residues. Trimming took 0 bases from V and 10 from J, leaving 18 bases between them. The germline V gene encodes CDR1 GTSNPN and CDR2 SVGIG (reference sequence). CDR3 coding DNA: TGTGCCTGGAGTGTACTTGGAACCGCCGGTGACTACACCTTC. This sequence encodes CAWSVLGTAGDYTF. Full variable domain (remainder filled in from reference TRBV30 and TRBJ1-2): SQTIHQWPATLVQPVGSPLSLECTVEGTSNPNLYWYRQAAGRGLQLLFYSVGIGQISSEVPQNLSASRPQDRQFILSSKKLLLSDSGFYLCAWSVLGTAGDYTFGSGTRLTVV.

This clonotype has more than one count but fewer than ten. This chain joins TRBV2 and TRBJ2-1; no definite D call. Trimming shortened V by 6 bases and J by 5 bases, and 20 bases separated the two germline ends. Germline CDR1 and CDR2: SNHLY and FYNNEI. The CDR3 runs to 16 residues. The CDR3 region has the DNA TGTGCCAGCAGAAATCGACCAGTCGGATACAACAATGAGCAGTTCTTC. Its protein is CASRNRPVGYNNEQFF.

This clonotype was counted ten times or more. The V gene is TRBV20-1, the J gene TRBJ2-1; D not certain. The CDR3 length is 14 residues. CDR1 and CDR2 (germline): DFQATT, SNEGSKA (reference sequence). Trimming stripped 1 base from V and 0 bases from J, with 7 bases between. The CDR3 DNA sequence: TGCAGTGCTAGAGGGCGGTACTCCTACAATGAGCAGTTCTTC. Its translation: CSARGRYSYNEQFF.

This clonotype was seen only a few times. DNA for the CDR3: TGTGCCAGCGCGTATCGGACAGGGGGCACAGATACGCAGTATTTT. This encodes CASAYRTGGTDTQYF. The rearrangement uses TRBV6-1 and TRBJ2-3; 9 nucleotides align to TRBD1. Germline trimming cut 8 bases from V and 1 base from J; bases unmatched to any gene: 7. The CDR3 has 15 amino acids. CDR1 is MNHNS, CDR2 SASEGT, per germline.

This clonotype has ten or more counts. The J gene is TRBJ2-5, the V gene TRBV29-1; a weak D match, TRBD1 (6 bases). V shed 7 bases and J shed 4 bases, with 22 bases lying between them. The CDR3 has 15 amino acids. Per the germline V gene, CDR1 is SQVTM and CDR2 is ANQGSEA. CDR3 residues: CSAGERGYYGETQYF. For the CDR3, the DNA is TGCAGCGCGGGCGAAAGGGGGTATTACGGAGAGACCCAGTACTTC.

This clonotype was observed a handful of times. The chain joins TRBV7-6 to TRBJ2-1; either TRBD1 or TRBD2 may fit D (5 bases each). Germline V lookup: CDR1 SGHVS, CDR2 FNYEAQ. There are 13 residues in the CDR3. Trimming removed 3 bases from V and 7 bases from J, with 10 bases in between. CDR3 protein: CASSLGRRNEQFF. For the CDR3, the DNA is TGTGCCAGCAGCTTGGGACGTCGGAATGAGCAGTTCTTC.

The chain couples TRBV5-1 to TRBJ1-1; 9 bases line up with TRBD1. Per germline, CDR1 SGHRS and CDR2 YFSETQ. Losses at the gene ends were 4 bases for V and 5 bases for J; bases not matched to a gene: 6. The CDR3 runs to 14 residues. The CDR3 loop is CASSPGQGLTEAFF. The CDR3, as DNA: TGCGCCAGCAGCCCCGGACAGGGGTTGACTGAAGCTTTCTTT. The full variable domain, its missing parts supplied by reference TRBV5-1 and TRBJ1-1, is KAGVTQTPRYLIKTRGQQVTLSCSPISGHRSVSWYQQTPGQGLQFLFEYFSETQRNKGNFPGRFSGRQFSNSRSEMNVSTLELGDSALYLCASSPGQGLTEAFFGQGTRLTVV.

This clonotype was observed many times. V usage is TRBV29-1 and J usage is TRBJ2-5, with 9 bases lining up with TRBD2. Germline lookup yields CDR1 SQVTM and CDR2 ANQGSEA. This CDR3 is built from 12 residues. The V and J ends lost 5 bases and 6 bases, in that order; junction bases with no gene match: 4. CDR3 bases: TGCAGCGTTAGCGGGGGGAGGAAGACCCAGTACTTC. It translates to CSVSGGRKTQYF. Full variable domain (outside the CDR3, taken from reference TRBV29-1 and TRBJ2-5): SAVISQKPSRDICQRGTSLTIQCQVDSQVTMMFWYRQQPGQSLTLIATANQGSEATYESGFVIDKFPISRPNLTFSTLTVSNMSPEDSSIYLCSVSGGRKTQYFGPGTRLLVL.

The J gene is TRBJ2-7, the V gene TRBV10-3; D could derive from TRBD1 or TRBD2 (5 bases each). CDR1 and CDR2 (germline): ENHRY, SYGVKD. The CDR3 has 14 residues. Trimming took 7 bases from V and 5 from J, leaving 18 bases between them. The CDR3 here is CAITPRAGMDEQYF. The DNA of the CDR3 is TGTGCCATCACTCCGAGGGCAGGGATGGACGAGCAGTACTTC.

The sample holds many counts of this clonotype. The rearrangement joins TRBV7-9 to TRBJ2-3, with D perhaps TRBD1 or TRBD2 (5 bases each). Between the trimmed V and J ends, which lost 3 bases and 2 bases, there was a span of 9 bases. The CDR3 is made up of 14 amino acids. The germline CDR1 and CDR2 sequences are SEHNR and FQNEAQ (reference sequence). CDR3 nucleotides: TGTGCCAGCAGCTTCGAGGGGAACACAGATACGCAGTATTTT. This gives the protein CASSFEGNTDTQYF. The full variable domain, completed using reference TRBV7-9 and TRBJ2-3, is DTGVSQNPRHKITKRGQNVTFRCDPISEHNRLYWYRQTLGQGPEFLTYFQNEAQLEKSRLLSDRFSAERPKGSFSTLEIQRTEQGDSAMYLCASSFEGNTDTQYFGPGTRLTVL.